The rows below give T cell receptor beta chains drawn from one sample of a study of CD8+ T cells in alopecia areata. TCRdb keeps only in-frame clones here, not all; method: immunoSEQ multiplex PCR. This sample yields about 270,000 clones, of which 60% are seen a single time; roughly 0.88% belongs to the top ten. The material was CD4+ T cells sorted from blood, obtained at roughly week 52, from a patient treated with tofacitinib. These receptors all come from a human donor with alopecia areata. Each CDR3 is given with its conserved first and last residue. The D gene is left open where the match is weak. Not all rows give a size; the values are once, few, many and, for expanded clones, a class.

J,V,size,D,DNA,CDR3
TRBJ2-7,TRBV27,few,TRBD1,TGTGCCAGCAGTCCGGACAGGGAGAGGCTAGGCGAGCAGTACTTC,CASSPDRERLGEQYF
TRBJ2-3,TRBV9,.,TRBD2,TGTGCCAGCAGCGCGGGACTAAAAACAGATACGCAGTATTTT,CASSAGLKTDTQYF
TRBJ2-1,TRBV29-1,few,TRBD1,TGCAGCGTTGTGGGACAGGGGCTCTCCTACAATGAGCAGTTCTTC,CSVVGQGLSYNEQFF
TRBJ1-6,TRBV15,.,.,TGTGCCACCAGCCCTCAGACAGGCTCCTATAATTCACCCCTCCACTTT,CATSPQTGSYNSPLHF
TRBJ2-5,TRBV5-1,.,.,TGCGCCAGCAGCCCCCCAGGTCAGCAGACCCAGTACTTC,CASSPPGQQTQYF
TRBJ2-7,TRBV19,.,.,TGTGCCAGTAGTATTGCAGGGGAGACCTACGAGCAGTACTTC,CASSIAGETYEQYF
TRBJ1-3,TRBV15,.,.,TGTGCCACCAGCAGAGATGGTGTTGGACTGGAGAACACCATATATTTT,CATSRDGVGLENTIYF
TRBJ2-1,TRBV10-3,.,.,TGTGCCATCAGTGAGAGTCTGGGTATGGACAATGAGCAGTTCTTC,CAISESLGMDNEQFF
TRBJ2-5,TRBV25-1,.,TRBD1,TGTGCCAGCAGTCCTACAGGGGGCGGGGAGACCCAGTACTTC,CASSPTGGGETQYF
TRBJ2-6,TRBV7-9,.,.,TGTGCCAGCAGTTTTGGTGGGGCCAACGTCCTGACTTTC,CASSFGGANVLTF
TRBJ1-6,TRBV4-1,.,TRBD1,TGCGCCAGCAGCCAACACCCGGGACAGGGTAATTCACCCCTCCACTTT,CASSQHPGQGNSPLHF
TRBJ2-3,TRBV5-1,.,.,TGCGCCAGCACCCTAGGTTCCACCACAGATACGCAGTATTTT,CASTLGSTTDTQYF
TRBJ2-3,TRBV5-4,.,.,TGTGCCAGCAGCTCCGGGACGGGGACTCAAGCAAGCACAGATACGCAGTATTTT,CASSSGTGTQASTDTQYF
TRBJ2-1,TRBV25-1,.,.,TGTGCCAGCAGTGAAAGCAGGGCCTACAATGAGCAGTTCTTC,CASSESRAYNEQFF
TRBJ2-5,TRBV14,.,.,TGTGCCAGCAGCCAAGATCATACCACTCAGTACTTC,CASSQDHTTQYF
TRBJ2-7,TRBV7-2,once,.,TGTGCCAGCAGCTTCTACGGCAACGAGCAGTACTTC,CASSFYGNEQYF
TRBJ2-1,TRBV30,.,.,TGTGCCTGCAGCGGAGGTACTAGCCGAGGCCCCTACTACAATGAGCAGTTCTTC,CACSGGTSRGPYYNEQFF
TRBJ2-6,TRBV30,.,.,TGTGCCTGGAGTCCAGGGGTTCCCAACGTCCTGACTTTC,CAWSPGVPNVLTF
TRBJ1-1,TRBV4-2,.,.,TGTGCCAGCAGCCAAGGATCCCCGGGCAGGGTTAGTATGAACACTGAAGCTTTCTTT,CASSQGSPGRVSMNTEAFF
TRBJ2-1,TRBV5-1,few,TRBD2,TGCGCCAGCAGCTTGGCGACTAGCGGGGGGACCAATGAGCAGTTCTTC,CASSLATSGGTNEQFF
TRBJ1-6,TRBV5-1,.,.,TGCGCCAGCAGCTTTCGGACCGGCAGAGGAGGGAATTCACCCCTCCACTTT,CASSFRTGRGGNSPLHF
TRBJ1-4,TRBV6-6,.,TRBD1,TGTGCCAGCAGATCGACAGGGGATATTGAAAAACTGTTTTTT,CASRSTGDIEKLFF
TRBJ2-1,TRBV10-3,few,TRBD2,TGTGCCATCAGTGACAGACTAGCGGGGGCAGTCTACAATGAGCAGTTCTTC,CAISDRLAGAVYNEQFF
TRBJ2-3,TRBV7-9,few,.,TGTGCCAGCAGCTTAGGAGGGGGGGCCGCAGATACGCAGTATTTT,CASSLGGGAADTQYF
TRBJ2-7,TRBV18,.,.,TGTGCCAGCTCACCACCCGTGGGCGAGCAGTACTTC,CASSPPVGEQYF
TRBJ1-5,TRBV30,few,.,TGTGCCTGGACTCCTTCCCCGCGTCAGCCCCAGCATTTT,CAWTPSPRQPQHF
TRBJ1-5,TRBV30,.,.,TGTGCCTGGGAGGTGGGCTTGGGTCAGCCCCAGCATTTT,CAWEVGLGQPQHF
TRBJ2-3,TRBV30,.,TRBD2,TGTGCCTGGAGTGTTTGGGGCGGGGGGCCCACAGATACGCAGTATTTT,CAWSVWGGGPTDTQYF
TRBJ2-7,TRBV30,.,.,TGTGCCTGGAGTATCAGGGGGGCATCCGAGCAGTACTTC,CAWSIRGASEQYF
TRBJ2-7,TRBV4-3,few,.,TGCGCCAGCAGCCAAGAATGGGGGACCTACGAGCAGTACTTC,CASSQEWGTYEQYF
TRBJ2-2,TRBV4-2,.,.,TGTGCCAGCAGCGCCCGCGGGGCGAACACCGGGGAGCTGTTTTTT,CASSARGANTGELFF
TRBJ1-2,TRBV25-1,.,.,TGTGCCAGCAGTGAGGGGGGGCCCAACTATGGCTACACCTTC,CASSEGGPNYGYTF
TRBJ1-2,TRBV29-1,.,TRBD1,TGCAGCGTTGATGGGGCAGGGGGCTATGGCTACACCTTC,CSVDGAGGYGYTF
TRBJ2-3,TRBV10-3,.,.,TGTGCCATCAGTGACGGGGGATCCACAGATACGCAGTATTTT,CAISDGGSTDTQYF
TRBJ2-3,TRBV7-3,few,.,TGTGCCAGCAGCTTAGCCACTCTGTCCGCGGGGGATACGCAGTATTTT,CASSLATLSAGDTQYF
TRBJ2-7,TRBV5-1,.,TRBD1,TGCGCCAGCAGGTACAGCTGGGACAGGGACTACGAGCAGTACTTC,CASRYSWDRDYEQYF
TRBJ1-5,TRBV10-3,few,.,TGTGCCATCAGTGAGGGACAGAGTAGCAATCAGCCCCAGCATTTT,CAISEGQSSNQPQHF
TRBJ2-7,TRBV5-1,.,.,TGCGCCAGCAGCTTTCAGGGAACCCCCTACGAGCAGTACTTC,CASSFQGTPYEQYF
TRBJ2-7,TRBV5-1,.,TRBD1,TGCGCCAGCAGTTTTACAGGGGGCGGATCCTACGAGCAGTACTTC,CASSFTGGGSYEQYF
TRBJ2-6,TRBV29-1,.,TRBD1,TGCAGCGTTGATCTGACAGGGACCGGGGCCAACGTCCTGACTTTC,CSVDLTGTGANVLTF
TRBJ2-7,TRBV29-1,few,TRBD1,TGCAGCGTGCGGAAGGACAGGGGGCGCCACGAGCAGTACTTC,CSVRKDRGRHEQYF
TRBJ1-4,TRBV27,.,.,TGTGCCAGCAGGGTACTTGCGGGTGGTGAAAAACTGTTTTTT,CASRVLAGGEKLFF
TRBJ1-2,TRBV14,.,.,TGTGCCAGCAGCCATCAACTGGGGAACGGCTACACCTTC,CASSHQLGNGYTF
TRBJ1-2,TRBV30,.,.,TGTGCCTGGAGTGTACTAGAAGCGAAATTC,CAWSVLEAKF
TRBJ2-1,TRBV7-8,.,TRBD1,TGTGCCAGCAGCTTCGGGACAGGTCTCTCCTACAATGAGCAGTTCTTC,CASSFGTGLSYNEQFF
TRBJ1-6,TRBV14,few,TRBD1,TGTGCCAGCAGCCTAGGACAGGGGAGGAATTCACCCCTCCACTTT,CASSLGQGRNSPLHF
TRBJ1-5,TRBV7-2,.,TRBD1,TGTGCCAGCAGCTACGGACAGGGGGATCAGCCCCAGCATTTT,CASSYGQGDQPQHF
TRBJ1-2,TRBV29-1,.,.,TGCAGCGTTGAGTATGGGGGGGTTGCCTACACCTTC,CSVEYGGVAYTF
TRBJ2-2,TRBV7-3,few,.,TGTGCCAGCAGCTTAGAGAGCGCCGGGGAGCTGTTTTTT,CASSLESAGELFF
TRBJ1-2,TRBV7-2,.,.,TGTGCCAGCAGCTTGGGTGGCTATGGCTACACCTTC,CASSLGGYGYTF
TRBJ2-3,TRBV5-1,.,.,TGCGCCAGCAGCTATTATGGCGGTGATAGCACAGATACGCAGTATTTT,CASSYYGGDSTDTQYF
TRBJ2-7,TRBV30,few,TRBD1,TGTGCCTGGGGACAGGGGGGCCCTTACGAGCAGTACTTC,CAWGQGGPYEQYF
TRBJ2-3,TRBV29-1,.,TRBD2,TGCAGCGTTGATGAACTAGCGGGGCGGCCAGATACGCAGTATTTT,CSVDELAGRPDTQYF